This TCR beta chain was sequenced for a study of T cells after yellow fever vaccination. The CDR3 is 14 residues long. V shed 6 bases, J shed 0 bases, and the junction held 5 bases outside the gene matches. The germline V gene encodes CDR1 DFQATT and CDR2 SNEGSKA (reference sequence). This clonotype was detected many times. Template-switching 5'RACE yielded the TCR cDNA; a universal primer site and UMIs were added in the process. TCRdb recomputed calls from the 5' RACE reads with MiXCR, one row per CDR3 protein. This sample yields more than 120,000 distinct CDR3 sequences, of which around 7.7% are seen a single time; roughly 0.77% belongs to the top ten.

The receptor comes from a young man who received the YFV17D yellow fever vaccine. This specimen consisted of CD4+ T cells sorted from PBMCs, obtained 5 days after the yellow fever booster vaccination. This chain connects TRBV20-1 to TRBJ2-3; 8 bases are a match to TRBD2. The chain's CDR3 is CSAREGLSTDTQYF. CDR3 sequence (DNA): TGCAGTGCCCGGGAGGGACTTAGCACAGATACGCAGTATTTT.